Listed below are T cell receptor beta chains from one sample, sequenced in a study of cytomegalovirus exposure and HLA in healthy donors. Libraries were prepared by immunoSEQ multiplex PCR; TCRdb keeps only in-frame clonotypes and omits some of them. Here the sample spans roughly 63,000 clones, approximately 71% being singletons. Specimen: PBMCs. Receptors were obtained from a man aged 50 to 60 in good health and CMV-seropositive. Each CDR3 is given with its conserved first and last residue. A D gene is named only where the DNA matches it firmly. Expanded clones are given a class, and other clones once, few, many or no size at all.

CDR3aa	CDR3nt	d_gene	abundance	v_gene	j_gene
CASSKPDF	TGTGCCAGCAGCAAACCCGACTTC	-	-	TRBV21-1	TRBJ2-5
CASSQGQGNSPLHF	TGCGCCAGCAGCCAAGGTCAGGGGAATTCACCCCTCCACTTT	-	few	TRBV4-1	TRBJ1-6
CATSRSPFGDRGLSYNEQFF	TGTGCCACCAGCAGATCCCCCTTTGGCGACAGGGGCCTTTCCTACAATGAGCAGTTCTTC	TRBD1	few	TRBV15	TRBJ2-1
CASSLAGRTLAKNIQYF	TGTGCCAGCAGCTTGGCGGGTCGCACTCTAGCCAAAAACATTCAGTACTTC	-	few	TRBV5-4	TRBJ2-4
CASKDLSSGANVLTF	TGCGCCAGCAAAGATCTAAGCTCTGGGGCCAACGTCCTGACTTTC	-	few	TRBV5-1	TRBJ2-6
CAWRPLGDSLNQPQHF	TGTGCCTGGAGGCCATTGGGGGACAGCCTCAATCAGCCCCAGCATTTT	TRBD1	-	TRBV30	TRBJ1-5
CASTTRPDPLYF	TGTGCCAGCACCACCAGGCCCGACCCCCTGTACTTC	-	-	TRBV6-5	TRBJ2-7
CASSLQMNTEAFF	TGTGCCAGCAGCTTACAGATGAACACTGAAGCTTTCTTT	-	few	TRBV5-4	TRBJ1-1
CASNQGQGTDTQYF	TGTGCCAGTAACCAGGGACAGGGAACAGATACGCAGTATTTT	TRBD1	once	TRBV19	TRBJ2-3
CASSSAGRTSTDTQYF	TGTGCCAGCAGCTCAGCCGGCAGGACTAGCACAGATACGCAGTATTTT	-	-	TRBV9	TRBJ2-3
CASSLNRETNYGYTF	TGTGCCAGCAGCTTAAACAGGGAGACTAACTATGGCTACACCTTC	-	-	TRBV7-3	TRBJ1-2
CASSESGLAGGLNEQFF	TGTGCCAGCAGTGAATCCGGACTAGCGGGGGGGCTGAATGAGCAGTTCTTC	TRBD2	-	TRBV6-1	TRBJ2-1
CASRLGTQSYEQYF	TGTGCCAGCAGGCTCGGGACTCAGTCCTACGAGCAGTACTTC	-	few	TRBV2	TRBJ2-7
CASSLVSLGNTIYF	TGTGCCAGCAGCTTAGTCTCCCTTGGAAACACCATATATTTT	-	few	TRBV7-9	TRBJ1-3
CSVVGTALYNEQFF	TGCAGCGTTGTCGGGACAGCCCTCTACAATGAGCAGTTCTTC	TRBD1	-	TRBV29-1	TRBJ2-1
CASSPLAGSRYEQYF	TGCGCCAGCAGCCCTCTAGCGGGAAGCCGATACGAGCAGTACTTC	TRBD2	few	TRBV4-1	TRBJ2-7
CAWSVGQGNTEAFF	TGTGCCTGGAGTGTCGGACAGGGGAACACTGAAGCTTTCTTT	TRBD1	few	TRBV30	TRBJ1-1
CASSRGQSNYGYTF	TGTGCCAGCAGTCGCGGACAGTCGAACTATGGCTACACCTTC	-	few	TRBV6-6	TRBJ1-2
CASSHLDRGGNQPQHF	TGTGCCAGCTCACACCTAGACAGGGGTGGCAATCAGCCCCAGCATTTT	TRBD1	-	TRBV18	TRBJ1-5
CAWSVAGSNEKLFF	TGTGCCTGGAGTGTTGCAGGGTCTAATGAAAAACTGTTTTTT	-	-	TRBV30	TRBJ1-4
CAWSRDKARELFF	TGTGCCTGGAGTCGGGACAAAGCGCGGGAGCTGTTTTTT	-	-	TRBV30	TRBJ2-2
CASSHKLGRSGEQFF	TGTGCCAGCAGTCATAAATTAGGCAGGTCCGGCGAGCAGTTCTTC	-	-	TRBV2	TRBJ2-1